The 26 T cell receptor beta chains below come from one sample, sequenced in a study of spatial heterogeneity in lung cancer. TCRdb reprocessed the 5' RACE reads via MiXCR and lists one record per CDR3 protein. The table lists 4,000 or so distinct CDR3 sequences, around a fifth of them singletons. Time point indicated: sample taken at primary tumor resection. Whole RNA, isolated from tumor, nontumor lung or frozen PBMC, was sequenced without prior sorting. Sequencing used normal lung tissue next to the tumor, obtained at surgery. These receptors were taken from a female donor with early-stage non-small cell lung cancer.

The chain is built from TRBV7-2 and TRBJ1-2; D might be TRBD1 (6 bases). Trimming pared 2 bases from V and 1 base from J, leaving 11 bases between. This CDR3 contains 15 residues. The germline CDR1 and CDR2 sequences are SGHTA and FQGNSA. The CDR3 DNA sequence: TGTGCCAGCAGCTTAAAGACAGGTCTTAACTATGGCTACACCTTC. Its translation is CASSLKTGLNYGYTF. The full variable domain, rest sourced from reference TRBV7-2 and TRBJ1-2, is GAGVSQSPSNKVTEKGKDVELRCDPISGHTALYWYRQSLGQGLEFLIYFQGNSAPDKSGLPSDRFSAERTGGSVSTLTIQRTQQEDSAVYLCASSLKTGLNYGYTFGSGTRLTVV.

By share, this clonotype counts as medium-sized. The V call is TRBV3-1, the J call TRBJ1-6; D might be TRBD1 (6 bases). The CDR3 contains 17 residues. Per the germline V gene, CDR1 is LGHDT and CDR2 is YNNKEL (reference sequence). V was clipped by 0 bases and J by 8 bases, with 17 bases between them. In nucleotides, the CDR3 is TGTGCCAGCAGCCAAGACGTAGGACAGCTTTTTTATTCACCCCTCCACTTT. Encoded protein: CASSQDVGQLFYSPLHF.

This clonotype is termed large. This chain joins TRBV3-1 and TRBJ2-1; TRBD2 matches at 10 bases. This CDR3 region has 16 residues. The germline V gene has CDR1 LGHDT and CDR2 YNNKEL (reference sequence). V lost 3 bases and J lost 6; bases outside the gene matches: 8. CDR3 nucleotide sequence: TGTGCCAGCAGCCAGAGACTAGCGGGCTTTACCAATGAGCAGTTCTTC. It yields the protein CASSQRLAGFTNEQFF.

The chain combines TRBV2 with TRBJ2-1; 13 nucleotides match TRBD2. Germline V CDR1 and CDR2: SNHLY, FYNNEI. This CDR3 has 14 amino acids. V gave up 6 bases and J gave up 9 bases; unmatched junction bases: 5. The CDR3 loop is CASRRTSGSGEQFF. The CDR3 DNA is TGTGCCAGCAGGAGGACTAGCGGGAGCGGTGAGCAGTTCTTC.

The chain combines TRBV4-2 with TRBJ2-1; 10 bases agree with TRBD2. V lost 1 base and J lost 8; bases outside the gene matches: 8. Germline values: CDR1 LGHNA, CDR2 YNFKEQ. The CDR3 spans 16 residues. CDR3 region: CASSQGNSGGFDEQFF. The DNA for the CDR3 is TGTGCCAGCAGCCAAGGGAATAGCGGGGGGTTCGATGAGCAGTTCTTC.

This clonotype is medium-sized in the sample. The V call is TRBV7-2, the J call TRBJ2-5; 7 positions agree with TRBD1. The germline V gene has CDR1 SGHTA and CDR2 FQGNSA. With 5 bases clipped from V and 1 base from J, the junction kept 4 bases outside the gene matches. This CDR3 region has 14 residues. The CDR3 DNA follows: TGTGCCAGCAGCCAGACAGGGTTCCAAGAGACCCAGTACTTC. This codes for CASSQTGFQETQYF.

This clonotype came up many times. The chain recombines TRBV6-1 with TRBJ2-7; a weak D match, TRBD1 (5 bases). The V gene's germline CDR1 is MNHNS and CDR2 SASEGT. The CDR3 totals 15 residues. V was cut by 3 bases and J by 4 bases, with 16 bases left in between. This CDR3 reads CASSDRGSNPYEQYF. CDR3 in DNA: TGTGCCAGCAGTGATAGGGGAAGTAATCCTTACGAGCAGTACTTC.

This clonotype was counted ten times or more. The DNA for the CDR3 is TGCAGTGCGCTAGCGGGGGGATCCCAAGAGACCCAGTACTTC. It translates to CSALAGGSQETQYF. The rearrangement uses TRBV20-1 and TRBJ2-5; 11 bases line up with TRBD2. The CDR3 loop spans 14 amino acids. J was trimmed by 1 base and V by 6 bases; bases with no gene match: 4. Per the germline V gene, CDR1 is DFQATT and CDR2 is SNEGSKA (reference sequence).

DNA of the CDR3: TGTGCCAGCAAGACGGCCGGGACAGGGAAATCTGGGGCCAACGTCCTGACTTTC. Translated: CASKTAGTGKSGANVLTF. The chain carries TRBV27 and TRBJ2-6, with 9 positions matching TRBD1. Germline assignment: CDR1 MNHEY and CDR2 SMNVEV (reference sequence). V lost 7 bases, J lost 1 base, and 11 bases stayed unmatched. The CDR3 contains 18 residues.

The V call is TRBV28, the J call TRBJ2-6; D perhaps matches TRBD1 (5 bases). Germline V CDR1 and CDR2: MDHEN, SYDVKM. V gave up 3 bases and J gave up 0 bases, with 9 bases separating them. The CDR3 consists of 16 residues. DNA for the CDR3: TGTGCCAGCAGTTTGTTAACAGGCTCTGGGGCCAACGTCCTGACTTTC. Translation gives CASSLLTGSGANVLTF.

The CDR3 protein is CASSIRGQGVADTQYF. The CDR3 DNA reads TGTGCCAGCTCAATCCGGGGACAGGGAGTCGCAGATACGCAGTATTTT. The rearrangement joins TRBV6-1 to TRBJ2-3, with 9 bases matching TRBD1. Germline lookup yields CDR1 MNHNS and CDR2 SASEGT. V was clipped by 8 bases and J by 4 bases; unmatched bases: 13. This CDR3 region has 16 residues.

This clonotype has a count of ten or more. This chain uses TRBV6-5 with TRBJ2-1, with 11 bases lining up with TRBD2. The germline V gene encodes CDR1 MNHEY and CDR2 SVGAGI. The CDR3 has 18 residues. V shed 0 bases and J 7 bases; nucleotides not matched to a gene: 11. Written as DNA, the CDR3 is TGTGCCAGCAGTTACTCGAGGACTAGCGGGCACCATAGTAATGAGCAGTTCTTC. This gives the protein CASSYSRTSGHHSNEQFF.

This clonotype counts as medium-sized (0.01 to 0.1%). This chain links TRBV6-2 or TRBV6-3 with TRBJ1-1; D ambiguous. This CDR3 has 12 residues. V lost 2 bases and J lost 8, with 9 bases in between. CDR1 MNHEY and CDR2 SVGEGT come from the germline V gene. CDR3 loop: CASSYGGGEAFF. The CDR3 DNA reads TGTGCCAGCAGTTACGGTGGTGGGGAAGCTTTCTTT.

CDR3 amino acids: CASTPRGSSMNTEAFF. CDR3 DNA: TGTGCCAGCACCCCGCGGGGGTCATCAATGAACACTGAAGCTTTCTTT. The V call is TRBV6-2 or TRBV6-3, the J call TRBJ1-1, with TRBD1 as a possible D gene (5 bases). The CDR3 consists of 16 residues. V lost 7 bases, J lost 0 bases, and 18 bases lay in between. Germline V gene sequence: CDR1 MNHEY, CDR2 SVGEGT.

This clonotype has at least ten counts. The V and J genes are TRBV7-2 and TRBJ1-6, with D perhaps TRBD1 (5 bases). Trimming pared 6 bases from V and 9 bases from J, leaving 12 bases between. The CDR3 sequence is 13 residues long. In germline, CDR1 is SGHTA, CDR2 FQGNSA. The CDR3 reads CASRRTIPSPLHF. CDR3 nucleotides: TGTGCCAGCAGGCGGACAATACCTTCACCCCTCCACTTT.

CDR3 sequence (DNA): TGTGCCAGCAGCTTAGGTCAGTTTCAGCCCCAGCATTTT. The encoded protein is CASSLGQFQPQHF. The chain carries TRBV7-2 and TRBJ1-5; no reliable D call. CDR1 and CDR2 (germline): SGHTA, FQGNSA. V lost 1 base, J lost 6 bases, and 7 bases lay in between. The CDR3 loop spans 13 amino acids. Using reference TRBV7-2 and TRBJ1-5 for the parts outside the CDR3, the full variable domain is GAGVSQSPSNKVTEKGKDVELRCDPISGHTALYWYRQSLGQGLEFLIYFQGNSAPDKSGLPSDRFSAERTGGSVSTLTIQRTQQEDSAVYLCASSLGQFQPQHFGDGTRLSIL.

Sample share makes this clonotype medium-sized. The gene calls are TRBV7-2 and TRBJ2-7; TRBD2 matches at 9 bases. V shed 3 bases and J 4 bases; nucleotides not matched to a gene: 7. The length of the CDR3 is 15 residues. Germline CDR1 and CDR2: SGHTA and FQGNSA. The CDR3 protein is CASSFSSGRGYEQYF. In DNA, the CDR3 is TGTGCCAGCAGCTTTAGTAGCGGGAGAGGGTACGAGCAGTACTTC.

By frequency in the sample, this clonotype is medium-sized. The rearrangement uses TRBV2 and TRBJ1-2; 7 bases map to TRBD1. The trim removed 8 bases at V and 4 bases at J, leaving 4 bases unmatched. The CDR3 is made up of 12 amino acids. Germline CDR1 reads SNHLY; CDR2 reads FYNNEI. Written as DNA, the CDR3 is TGTGCCAGCTCGAGGGGGCCCTATGGCTACACCTTC. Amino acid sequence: CASSRGPYGYTF.

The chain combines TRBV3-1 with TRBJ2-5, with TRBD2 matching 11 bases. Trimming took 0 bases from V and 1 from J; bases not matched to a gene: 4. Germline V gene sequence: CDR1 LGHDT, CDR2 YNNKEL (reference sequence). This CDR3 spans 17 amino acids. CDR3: CASSQEVLAGVQETQYF. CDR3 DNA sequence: TGTGCCAGCAGCCAAGAAGTACTAGCGGGAGTCCAAGAGACCCAGTACTTC.

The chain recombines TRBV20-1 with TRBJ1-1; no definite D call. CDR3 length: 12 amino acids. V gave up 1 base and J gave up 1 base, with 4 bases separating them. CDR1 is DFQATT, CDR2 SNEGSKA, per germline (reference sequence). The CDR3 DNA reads TGCAGTGCTAGAGCTACGAACACTGAAGCTTTCTTT. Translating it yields CSARATNTEAFF.

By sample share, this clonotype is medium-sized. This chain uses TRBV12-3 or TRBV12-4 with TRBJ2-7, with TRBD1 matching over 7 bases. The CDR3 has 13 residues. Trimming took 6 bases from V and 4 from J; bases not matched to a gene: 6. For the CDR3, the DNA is TGTGCCAGCAGCCCTACAGGGGAGTACGAGCAGTACTTC. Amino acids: CASSPTGEYEQYF.

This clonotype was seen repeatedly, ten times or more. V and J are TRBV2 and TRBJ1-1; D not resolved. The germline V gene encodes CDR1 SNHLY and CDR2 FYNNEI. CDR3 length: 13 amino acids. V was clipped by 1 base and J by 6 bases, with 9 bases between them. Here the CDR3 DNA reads TGTGCCAGCAGTGAAGAGTCTGGGGCTGAAGCTTTCTTT. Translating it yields CASSEESGAEAFF.

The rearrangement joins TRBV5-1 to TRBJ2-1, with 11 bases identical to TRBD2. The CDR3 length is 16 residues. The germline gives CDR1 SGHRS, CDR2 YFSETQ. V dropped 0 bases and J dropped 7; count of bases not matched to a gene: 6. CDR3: CASSLEVAGGVNEQFF. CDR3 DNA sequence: TGCGCCAGCAGCTTGGAGGTAGCGGGAGGGGTTAATGAGCAGTTCTTC. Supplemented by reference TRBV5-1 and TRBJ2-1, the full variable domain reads KAGVTQTPRYLIKTRGQQVTLSCSPISGHRSVSWYQQTPGQGLQFLFEYFSETQRNKGNFPGRFSGRQFSNSRSEMNVSTLELGDSALYLCASSLEVAGGVNEQFFGPGTRLTVL.

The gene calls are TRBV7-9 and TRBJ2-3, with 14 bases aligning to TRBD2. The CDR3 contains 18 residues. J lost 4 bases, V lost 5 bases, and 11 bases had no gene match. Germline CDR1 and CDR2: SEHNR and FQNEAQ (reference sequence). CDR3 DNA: TGTGCCAGCAGCCCGGCCGGGACTAGCGGGAGATTCTCAGATACGCAGTATTTT. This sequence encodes CASSPAGTSGRFSDTQYF.

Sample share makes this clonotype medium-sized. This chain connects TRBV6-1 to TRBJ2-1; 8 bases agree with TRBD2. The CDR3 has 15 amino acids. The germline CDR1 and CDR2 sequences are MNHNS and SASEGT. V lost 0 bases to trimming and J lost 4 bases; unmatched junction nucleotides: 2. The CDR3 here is CASSEASGGYNEQFF. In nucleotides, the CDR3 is TGTGCCAGCAGTGAAGCGAGCGGGGGTTACAATGAGCAGTTCTTC.

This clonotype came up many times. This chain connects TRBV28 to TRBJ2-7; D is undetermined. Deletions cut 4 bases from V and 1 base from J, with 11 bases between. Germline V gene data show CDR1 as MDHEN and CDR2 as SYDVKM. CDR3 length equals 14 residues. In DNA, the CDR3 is TGTGCCAGCAGTTCTGGTCATACTTCCTACGAGCAGTACTTC. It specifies CASSSGHTSYEQYF.